The count of the clone carrying this T cell receptor beta chain is one. Its antigen is unknown. V lost 4 bases, J lost 5 bases, and 21 bases lay in between. CDR3 length: 17 residues. The germline V gene encodes CDR1 SGHNT and CDR2 YYREEE (reference sequence). Both 60 Vbeta primers and 13 Jbeta primers went into the PCR. Generated by immunoSEQ multiplex PCR, the TCRdb table keeps only in-frame clones and is missing some. The top ten hold roughly 2.5% of the sample, which has about 180,000 clones, more than 65% seen once. This entry belongs to a study of cytomegalovirus exposure and HLA in healthy donors. Study results and caveats: There were 150 to 200 TCR beta chains listed as cytomegalovirus-associated. Later analysis found that TCR beta chains associated with HLA were more clonally expanded than other, equally common chains.

This receptor was taken from a woman in her 30s in good health and CMV-seropositive. Sequenced: PBMCs. The chain recombines TRBV5-4 with TRBJ2-2; possible D gene TRBD1, 5 bases. The CDR3 spells CASSPMTAPVQTGELFF. The CDR3 DNA reads as TGTGCCAGCAGCCCTATGACAGCTCCGGTACAGACCGGGGAGCTGTTTTTT.